Shown below are 3 T cell receptor beta chains from a single sample sequenced in a study of siplizumab effects on memory and regulatory T cells (dated by TCRdb to the late 2010s). Library creation used the immunoSEQ multiplex PCR assay. TCRdb limited this immuneACCESS table to in-frame rearrangements with V and J called. A share of clones is missing; checked studies link under half to unresolved V genes, and the rest is unexplained. Present in this sample are more than 95,000 clones, 90% to 95% of which were seen just once. Clones ranked in the top ten supply under 2% of the sample. The sequencing input was non-Treg CD4+ T cells sorted from blood. This specimen's cell subset or site label, per the study, means: FACS-sorted unstimulated CD4+ non-regulatory T cells. These receptors came from a human donor in good health.

The chain combines TRBV5-6 with TRBJ2-7; D call uncertain. The germline V and J ends were trimmed by 1 base and 2 bases, with 7 bases remaining between them. The CDR3 loop spans 13 amino acids. Looked up from germline, CDR1 is SGHDT and CDR2 is YYEEEE. The CDR3 loop is CASSLPAAYEQYF. CDR3 DNA sequence: TGTGCCAGCAGCTTGCCAGCAGCCTACGAGCAGTACTTC.

The V call is TRBV7-8, the J call TRBJ2-4; D gene unclear. Trimming stripped 3 bases from V and 3 bases from J, with 9 bases between. Germline V lookup: CDR1 SGHVS, CDR2 FQNEAQ. This CDR3 is built from 14 residues. In DNA form, the CDR3 reads TGTGCCAGCAGCTTTTTGCCAGTCAAAAACATTCAGTACTTC. It specifies CASSFLPVKNIQYF. Drawing the rest from reference TRBV7-8 and TRBJ2-4, the complete variable domain is GAGVSQSPRYKVAKRGQDVALRCDPISGHVSLFWYQQALGQGPEFLTYFQNEAQLDKSGLPSDRFFAERPEGSVSTLKIQRTQQEDSAVYLCASSFLPVKNIQYFGAGTRLSVL.

The rearrangement uses TRBV6-5 and TRBJ2-3; no firm D call. V was cut by 0 bases and J by 1 base, with 11 bases left in between. This CDR3 contains 16 residues. CDR1 and CDR2 from the germline V gene are MNHEY and SVGAGI. CDR3 amino acids: CASSYSIGPGTDTQYF. The CDR3 DNA follows: TGTGCCAGCAGTTACTCGATCGGCCCGGGCACAGATACGCAGTATTTT.